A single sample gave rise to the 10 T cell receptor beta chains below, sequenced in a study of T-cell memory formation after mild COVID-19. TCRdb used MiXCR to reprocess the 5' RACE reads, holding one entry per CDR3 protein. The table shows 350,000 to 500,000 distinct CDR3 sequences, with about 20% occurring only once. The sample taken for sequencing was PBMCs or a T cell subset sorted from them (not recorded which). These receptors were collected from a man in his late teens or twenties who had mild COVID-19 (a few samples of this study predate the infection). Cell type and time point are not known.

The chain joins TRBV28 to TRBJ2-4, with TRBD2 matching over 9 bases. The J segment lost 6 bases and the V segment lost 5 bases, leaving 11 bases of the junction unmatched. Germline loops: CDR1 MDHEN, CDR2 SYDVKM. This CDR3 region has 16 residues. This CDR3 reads CASSPAGTSIINIQYF. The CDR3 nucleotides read TGTGCCAGCAGTCCAGCGGGGACTAGCATCATAAACATTCAGTACTTC.

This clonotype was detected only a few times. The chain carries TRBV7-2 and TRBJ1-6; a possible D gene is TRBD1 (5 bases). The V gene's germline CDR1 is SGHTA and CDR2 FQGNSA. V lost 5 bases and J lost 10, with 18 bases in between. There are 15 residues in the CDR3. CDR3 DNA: TGTGCCAGCAGCGAACCCCCAGGGTGGGGGTCACCCCTCCACTTT. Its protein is CASSEPPGWGSPLHF.

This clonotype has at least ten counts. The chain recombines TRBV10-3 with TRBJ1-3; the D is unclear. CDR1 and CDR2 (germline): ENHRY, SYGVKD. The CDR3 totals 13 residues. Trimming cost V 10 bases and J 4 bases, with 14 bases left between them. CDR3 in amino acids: CASIPASGNTIYF. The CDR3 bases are TGTGCCAGTATTCCAGCGTCCGGAAACACCATATATTTT.

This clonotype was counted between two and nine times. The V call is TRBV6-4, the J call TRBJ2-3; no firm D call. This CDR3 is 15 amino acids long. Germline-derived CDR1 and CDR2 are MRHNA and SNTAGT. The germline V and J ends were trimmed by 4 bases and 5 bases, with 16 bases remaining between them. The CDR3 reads CASSVAVGGEDTQYF. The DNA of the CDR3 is TGTGCCAGCAGTGTTGCTGTTGGCGGCGAAGATACGCAGTATTTT.

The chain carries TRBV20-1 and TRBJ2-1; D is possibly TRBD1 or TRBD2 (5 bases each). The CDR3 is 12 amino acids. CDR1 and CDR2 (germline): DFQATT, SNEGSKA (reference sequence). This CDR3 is CRSPGTSNEQFF. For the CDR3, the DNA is TGCCGATCCCCCGGGACCTCCAATGAGCAGTTCTTC.

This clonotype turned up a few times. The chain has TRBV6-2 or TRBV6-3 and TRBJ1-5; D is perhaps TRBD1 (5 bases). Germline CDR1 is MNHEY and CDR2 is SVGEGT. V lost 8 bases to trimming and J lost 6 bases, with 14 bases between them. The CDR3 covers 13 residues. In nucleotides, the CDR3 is TGTGCCAGCGTAAGGGGCTCCGCTCAGCCCCAGCATTTT. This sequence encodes CASVRGSAQPQHF.

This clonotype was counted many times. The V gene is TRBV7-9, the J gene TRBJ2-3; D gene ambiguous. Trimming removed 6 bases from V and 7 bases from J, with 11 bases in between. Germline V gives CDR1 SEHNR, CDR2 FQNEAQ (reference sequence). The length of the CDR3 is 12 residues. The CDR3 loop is CASSPGPNTQYF. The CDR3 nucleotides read TGTGCCAGCAGTCCCGGACCAAATACGCAGTATTTT. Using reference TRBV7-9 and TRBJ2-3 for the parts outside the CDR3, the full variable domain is DTGVSQNPRHKITKRGQNVTFRCDPISEHNRLYWYRQTLGQGPEFLTYFQNEAQLEKSRLLSDRFSAERPKGSFSTLEIQRTEQGDSAMYLCASSPGPNTQYFGPGTRLTVL.

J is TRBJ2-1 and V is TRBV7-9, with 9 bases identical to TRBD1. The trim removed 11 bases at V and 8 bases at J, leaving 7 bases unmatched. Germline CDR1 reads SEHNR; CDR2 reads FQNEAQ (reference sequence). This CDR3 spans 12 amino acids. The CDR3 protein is CAVEDRGHEQFF. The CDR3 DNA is TGTGCCGTCGAGGACAGGGGTCATGAGCAGTTCTTC.

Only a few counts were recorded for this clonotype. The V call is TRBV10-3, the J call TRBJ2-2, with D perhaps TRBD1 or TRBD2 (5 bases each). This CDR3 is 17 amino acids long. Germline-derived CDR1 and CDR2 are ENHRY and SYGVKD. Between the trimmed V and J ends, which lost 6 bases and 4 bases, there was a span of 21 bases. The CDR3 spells CAIRGTASMPTTGELFF. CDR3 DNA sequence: TGTGCCATCAGGGGGACGGCCTCTATGCCTACCACCGGGGAGCTGTTTTTT.

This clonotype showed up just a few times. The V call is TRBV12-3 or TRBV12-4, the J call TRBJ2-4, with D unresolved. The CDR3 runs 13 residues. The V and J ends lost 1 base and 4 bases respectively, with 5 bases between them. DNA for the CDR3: TGTGCCAGCAGTTTAGACAGAAAAAACATTCAGTACTTC. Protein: CASSLDRKNIQYF.